This T cell receptor (beta chain) stems from a study of T cell responses to AZD1222 COVID-19 vaccine (dated by TCRdb to the early 2020s). Background for the entire study: TCR sequencing covered roughly 230 trial participants: 200 to 210 given two doses of AZD1222 and 26 given two doses of MenACWY control vaccine. Trial participants were enrolled into age subgroups of 18-55, 56-69 and 70-plus years, which contained approximately 150, 28 and 58 TCR-sequenced participants, respectively. Points the paper makes about the study in general: After two AZD1222 doses, spike-specific TCR breadth and depth were significantly higher than at day 0 and than in MenACWY recipients. Reportedly, almost half of the unique spike-specific TCRs recognized epitopes lying outside the regions that are mutated in the B.1.351 and B.1.1.7 variants. No day 14 peak-response samples were available, so repertoires were characterized only after the peak T cell response. Conclusions about previously exposed vaccinees are limited, since just 5 or 6 AZD1222 recipients were seropositive for SARS-CoV-2 at baseline. Vaccine-associated CD4 TCRs spanned the whole spike protein, with dominant responses in regions 160-218 and 743-854. The 56-69-year group was small, and its depth increase did not reach significance, likely because of low power. Participants were mostly white British and included more females than males, and it was suggested by the authors that clonal diversity may have been underestimated.

The CDR3 regions of human TCRbeta chains were subjected to immunosequencing. Per the original workflow: TCRs in the repertoires were compared against a reference library of SARS-CoV-2-specific TCRs that had been generated with the MIRA antigen-specificity platform. Breadth was defined as the fraction of unique TCRs that were SARS-CoV-2-associated. Depth was defined as the fraction of total T cells that were SARS-CoV-2-associated. Each spike-specific TCR was assigned to its reactive spike region and to a CD4 or CD8 class using the MIRA data. Log10-transformed breadth and depth values were compared by one-way ANOVA with Sidak's multiple comparisons tests. TCRdb carries this immuneACCESS record with in-frame sequences only. Its versions omit some clonotypes, under half of them owing to an unresolved V gene in the studies checked, with the rest unexplained. V and J calls and clone size follow that table, whereas D and trimming were derived from the DNA. This sample holds 150,000 to 190,000 clones; roughly nine tenths were observed only once. About 1.6% of the sample is held by the ten biggest clonotypes.

V is clipped by 3 bases and J by 4 bases, and the sequence between their germline boundaries is 7 bases long. The CDR3 holds 12 amino acids from the cysteine to the phenylalanine. The only DNA kept is the CDR3, 36 bases in frame from the first base. CDR1 and CDR2, looked up from the germline V gene, are KGHSH and LQKENI. Note on this clone: No cognate antigen has been identified for it. No per-base quality is available; no much larger clone lies one base away. The sample holds other DNA sequences that translate to the same CDR3.

The time point label corresponds to: about 28 days (+/-7) after the second vaccine dose. AZD1222 recipients with second doses at about 4 weeks or about 12 weeks were pooled, because spike-specific TCR depth and breadth did not differ between schedules. Vaccinee samples were obtained from the UK trials COV001 and COV002, which included a single-blind randomized controlled phase 2/3 trial of AZD1222 (ChAdOx1 nCoV-19) in healthy adults. For TCRbeta chain sequencing, PBMC samples were collected from trial participants at day 0 and at day 28 after the second dose. The sequence was collected from an adult who received the AZD1222 COVID-19 vaccine. Sequencing was performed on peripheral blood, taken 28 days after the second AZD1222 dose. The chain was built from TRBV18 and TRBJ2-7, with the D gene not confidently named. The CDR3 protein is CASSPSDYEQYF. Read as DNA, the sequence is TGTGCCAGCTCACCTTCGGATTACGAGCAGTACTTC.